The entry below gives a single T cell receptor (beta chain) sequence along with its context. This record comes from a study of sequential checkpoint blockade in melanoma. About the research overall: After both sequences, patients received maintenance nivolumab.

Looked up from germline, CDR1 is MRHNA and CDR2 is SNTAGT. The length of the CDR3 is 15 residues. V dropped 3 bases and J dropped 2; count of bases not matched to a gene: 2. Clones were sequenced by immunoSEQ multiplex PCR, and TCRdb holds only the in-frame ones, with some missing. The table shows 17,000 or so clones, with 70% occurring only once. Treatment indicated: randomized to nivolumab then ipilimumab (arm A) or the reverse (arm B). This sequence was found in a human donor with melanoma. The chain recombines TRBV6-4 with TRBJ2-1; TRBD2 matches at 9 bases. This material consisted of CD8+ T cells sorted from blood (inferred from file names), taken from a patient given nivolumab and ipilimumab in sequence. CDR3: CASSEREGPYNEQFF. CDR3 sequence (DNA): TGTGCCAGCAGTGAGCGGGAGGGCCCCTACAATGAGCAGTTCTTC.